This TCR beta chain was sequenced for a study of somatic mutations in cytotoxic T cells in rheumatoid arthritis. Looking at the study overall: The researchers flow-sorted some T-cell populations stained with V beta antibodies and got nearly 100% purity, and these included V beta1+ cells sequenced for TCRB.

J lost 3 bases, V lost 4 bases, and 2 bases had no gene match. The germline gives CDR1 SGHAT, CDR2 FQNNGV. CDR3 length: 13 residues. Generated by immunoSEQ multiplex PCR, the TCRdb table keeps only in-frame clones and is missing some. The table has 2,000 to 3,000 clones, about 82% seen once. The sequence came from a woman aged 70 to 79 with rheumatoid arthritis. The sample taken for sequencing was CD8+ T cells sorted from blood. The chain uses TRBV11-2 and TRBJ2-7; 8 bases are a match to TRBD2. The CDR3 reads CASSYSGNYEQYF. The CDR3 DNA reads as TGTGCCAGCAGCTATAGCGGGAACTACGAGCAGTACTTC.